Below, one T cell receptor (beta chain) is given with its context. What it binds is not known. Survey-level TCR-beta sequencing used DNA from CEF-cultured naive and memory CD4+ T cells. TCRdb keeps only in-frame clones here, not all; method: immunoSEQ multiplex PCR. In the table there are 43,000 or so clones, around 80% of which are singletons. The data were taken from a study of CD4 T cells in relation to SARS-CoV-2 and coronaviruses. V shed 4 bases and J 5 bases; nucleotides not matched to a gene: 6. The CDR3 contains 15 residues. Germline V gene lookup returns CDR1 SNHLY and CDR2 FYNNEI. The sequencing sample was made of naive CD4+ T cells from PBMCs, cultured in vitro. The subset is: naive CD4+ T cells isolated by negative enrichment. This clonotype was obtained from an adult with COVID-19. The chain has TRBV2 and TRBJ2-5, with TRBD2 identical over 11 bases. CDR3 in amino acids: CASSVLAGVGETQYF. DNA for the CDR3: TGTGCCAGCAGTGTACTAGCGGGAGTCGGGGAGACCCAGTACTTC.